This T cell receptor beta chain was recorded in a study of T cell repertoires in cytomegalovirus infection. Turning to the study itself: The public TCR beta signatures pointed to both CMV infection and matching HLA type.

TCRdb itself ran the reads through MiXCR, one entry per CDR3 protein. Of a few hundred thousand distinct CDR3 sequences in the sample, approximately 18% were seen once. The CDR3 length is 15 residues. Germline V gene lookup returns CDR1 MGHRA and CDR2 YSYEKL. Trimming left V 1 base short and J 10 bases short, with 14 bases between. On this clonotype: As yet, its antigen is unknown.

Findings and caveats of the study: Cumulated frequencies of public TCR beta families served to identify carriers of CMV plus the relevant HLA. CMV-specific TCR beta clonotypes restricted by HLA-C were the ones dominating the ex vivo response.

Material: PBMCs. The V and J genes are TRBV4-1 and TRBJ1-6; no firm D call. The receptor comes from a human donor in good health (CMV status not recorded). Some clones in this sample may be carry-over from other donors' samples. CDR3 protein: CASSQGALDPSPLHF. The CDR3 region has the DNA TGCGCCAGCAGCCAAGGGGCCCTCGACCCCTCACCCCTCCACTTT.